This T cell receptor beta chain derives from a study of blood T cell repertoires in COVID-19. Study information: The United States, Italy and Spain provided the acute and convalescent COVID-19 samples. T cells, B-cell-depleted T cells, or PBMCs provided the cDNA or gDNA that served as material.

Authors' data handling: Amplified reference gene primers provided the basis for estimating nucleated cell counts. The table came from immunoSEQ multiplex PCR; TCRdb's copy has only in-frame clones and leaves some out. D and trimming come from the DNA, and the V and J calls and clone size come from that table. The sample consists of 130,000 to 150,000 clones, around 80% of them appearing once. This clone was found once. The receptor's source is a man aged 55-75 years with active or convalescent COVID-19. The sequencing sample was made of peripheral blood.

CDR3 loop: CSVRPGQSPTEQYF. In DNA, the CDR3 is TGCAGCGTTAGACCGGGACAGAGCCCTACCGAGCAGTACTTC. This chain connects TRBV29-1 to TRBJ2-7, with 7 bases lining up with TRBD1. This CDR3 contains 14 residues. Trimming cost V 5 bases and J 6 bases; bases outside gene matches: 13. CDR1 and CDR2 from the germline V gene are SQVTM and ANQGSEA.